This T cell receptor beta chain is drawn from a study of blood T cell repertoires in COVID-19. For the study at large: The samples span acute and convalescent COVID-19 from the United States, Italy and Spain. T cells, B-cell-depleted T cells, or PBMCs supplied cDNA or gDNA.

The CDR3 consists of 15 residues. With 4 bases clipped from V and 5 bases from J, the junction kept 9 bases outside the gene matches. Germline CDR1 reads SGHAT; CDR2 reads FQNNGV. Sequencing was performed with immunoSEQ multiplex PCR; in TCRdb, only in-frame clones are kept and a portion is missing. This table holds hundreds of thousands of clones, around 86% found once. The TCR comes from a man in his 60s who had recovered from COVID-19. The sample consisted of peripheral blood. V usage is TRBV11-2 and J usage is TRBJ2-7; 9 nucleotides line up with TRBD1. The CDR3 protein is CASSWLDRGINEQYF. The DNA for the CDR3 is TGTGCCAGCAGCTGGTTGGACAGGGGTATCAACGAGCAGTACTTC.